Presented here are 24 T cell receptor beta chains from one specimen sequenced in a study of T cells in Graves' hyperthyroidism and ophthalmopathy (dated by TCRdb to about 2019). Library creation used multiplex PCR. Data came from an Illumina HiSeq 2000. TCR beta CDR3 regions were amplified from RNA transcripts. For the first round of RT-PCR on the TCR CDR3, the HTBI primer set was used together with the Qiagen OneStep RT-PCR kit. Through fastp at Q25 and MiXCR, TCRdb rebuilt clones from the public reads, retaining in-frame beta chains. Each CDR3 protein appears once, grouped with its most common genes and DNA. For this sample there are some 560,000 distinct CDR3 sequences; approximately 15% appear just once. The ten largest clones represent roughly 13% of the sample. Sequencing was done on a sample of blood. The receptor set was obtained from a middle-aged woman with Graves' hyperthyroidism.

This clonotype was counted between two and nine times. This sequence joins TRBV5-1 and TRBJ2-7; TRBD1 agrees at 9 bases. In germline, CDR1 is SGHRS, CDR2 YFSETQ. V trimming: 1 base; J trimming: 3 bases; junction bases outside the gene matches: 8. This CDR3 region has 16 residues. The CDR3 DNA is TGCGCCAGCAGCTTGTTTCCCGGGACAGGGAACTACGAGCAGTACTTC. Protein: CASSLFPGTGNYEQYF.

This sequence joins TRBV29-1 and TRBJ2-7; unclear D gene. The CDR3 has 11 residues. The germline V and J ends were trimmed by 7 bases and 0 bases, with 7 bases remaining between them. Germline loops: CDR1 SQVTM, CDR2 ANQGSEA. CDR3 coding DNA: TGCAGCGCTGACACCTCCTACGAGCAGTACTTC. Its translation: CSADTSYEQYF.

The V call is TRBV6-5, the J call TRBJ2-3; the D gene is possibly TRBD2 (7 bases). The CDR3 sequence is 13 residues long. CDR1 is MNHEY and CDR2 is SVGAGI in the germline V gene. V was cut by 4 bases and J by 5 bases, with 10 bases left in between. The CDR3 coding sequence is TGTGCCAGCAGTTGGGGGGGCGAAGATACGCAGTATTTT. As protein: CASSWGGEDTQYF.

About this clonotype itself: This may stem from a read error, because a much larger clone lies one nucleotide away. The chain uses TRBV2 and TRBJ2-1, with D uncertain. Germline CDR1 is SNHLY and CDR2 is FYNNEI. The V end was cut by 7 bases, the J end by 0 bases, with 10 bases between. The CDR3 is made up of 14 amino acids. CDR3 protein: CASKGGDSYNEQFF. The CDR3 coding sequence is TGTGCCAGCAAGGGCGGAGACTCCTACAATGAGCAGTTCTTC. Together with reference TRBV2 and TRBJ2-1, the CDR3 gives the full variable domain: EPEVTQTPSHQVTQMGQEVILRCVPISNHLYFYWYRQILGQKVEFLVSFYNNEISEKSEIFDDQFSVERPDGSNFTLKIRSTKLEDSAMYFCASKGGDSYNEQFFGPGTRLTVL.

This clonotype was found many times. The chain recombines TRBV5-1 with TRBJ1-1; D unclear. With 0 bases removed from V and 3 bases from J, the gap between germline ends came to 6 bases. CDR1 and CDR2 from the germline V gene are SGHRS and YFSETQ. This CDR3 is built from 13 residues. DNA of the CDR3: TGCGCCAGCAGCTTGGACACGGACACTGAAGCTTTCTTT. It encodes CASSLDTDTEAFF.

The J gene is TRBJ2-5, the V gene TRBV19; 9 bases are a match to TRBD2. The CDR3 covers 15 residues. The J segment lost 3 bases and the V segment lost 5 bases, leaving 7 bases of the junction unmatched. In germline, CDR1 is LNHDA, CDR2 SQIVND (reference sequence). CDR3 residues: CASSRARLAEETQYF. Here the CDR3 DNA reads TGTGCCAGTAGTCGGGCCCGACTAGCGGAAGAGACCCAGTACTTC.

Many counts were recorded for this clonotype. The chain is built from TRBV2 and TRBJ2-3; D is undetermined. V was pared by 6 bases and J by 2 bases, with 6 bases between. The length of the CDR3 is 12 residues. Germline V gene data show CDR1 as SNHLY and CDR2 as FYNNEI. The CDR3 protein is CASRSFTDTQYF. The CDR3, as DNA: TGTGCCAGCAGAAGTTTCACAGATACGCAGTATTTT.

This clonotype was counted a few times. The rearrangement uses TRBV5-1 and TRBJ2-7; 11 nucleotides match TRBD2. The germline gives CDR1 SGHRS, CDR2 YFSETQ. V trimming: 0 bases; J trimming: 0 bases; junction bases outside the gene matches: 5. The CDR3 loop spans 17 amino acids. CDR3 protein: CASSLGLAGLSSYEQYF. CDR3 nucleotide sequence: TGCGCCAGCAGCTTGGGACTAGCGGGACTTAGCTCCTACGAGCAGTACTTC.

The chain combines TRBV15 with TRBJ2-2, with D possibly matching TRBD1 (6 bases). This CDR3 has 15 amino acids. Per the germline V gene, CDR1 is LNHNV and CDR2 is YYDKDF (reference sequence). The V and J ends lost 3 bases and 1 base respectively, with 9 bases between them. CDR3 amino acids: CATSSKDRNTGELFF. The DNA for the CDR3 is TGTGCCACCAGCAGTAAGGACAGGAACACCGGGGAGCTGTTTTTT.

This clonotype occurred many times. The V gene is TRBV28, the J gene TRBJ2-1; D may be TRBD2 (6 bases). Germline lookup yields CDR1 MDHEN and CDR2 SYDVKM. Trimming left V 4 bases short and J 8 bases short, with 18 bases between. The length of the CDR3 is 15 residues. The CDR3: CASSSSGSGSDEQFF. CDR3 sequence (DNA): TGTGCCAGCAGTTCCTCCGGCAGCGGGTCTGATGAGCAGTTCTTC.

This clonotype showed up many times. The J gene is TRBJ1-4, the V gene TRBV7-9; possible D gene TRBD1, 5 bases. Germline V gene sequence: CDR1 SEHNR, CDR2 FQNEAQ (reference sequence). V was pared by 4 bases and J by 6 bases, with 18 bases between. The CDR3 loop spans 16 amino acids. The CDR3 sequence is CASSSNAGTEYEKLFF. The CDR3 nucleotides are TGTGCCAGCAGCTCAAATGCCGGGACGGAGTATGAAAAACTGTTTTTT.

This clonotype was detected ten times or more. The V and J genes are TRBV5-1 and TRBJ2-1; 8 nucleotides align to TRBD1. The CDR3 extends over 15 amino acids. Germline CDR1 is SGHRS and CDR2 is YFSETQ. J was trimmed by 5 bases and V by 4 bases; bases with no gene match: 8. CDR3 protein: CASSPPGQVHNEQFF. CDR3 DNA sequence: TGCGCCAGCAGCCCTCCGGGACAGGTTCACAATGAGCAGTTCTTC.

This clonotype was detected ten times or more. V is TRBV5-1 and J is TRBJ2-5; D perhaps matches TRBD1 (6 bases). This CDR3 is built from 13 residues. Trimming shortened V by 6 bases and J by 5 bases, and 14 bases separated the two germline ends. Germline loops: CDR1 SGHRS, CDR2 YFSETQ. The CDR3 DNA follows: TGCGCCAGCACTGGACAGATGGTGGAGACCCAGTACTTC. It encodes CASTGQMVETQYF.

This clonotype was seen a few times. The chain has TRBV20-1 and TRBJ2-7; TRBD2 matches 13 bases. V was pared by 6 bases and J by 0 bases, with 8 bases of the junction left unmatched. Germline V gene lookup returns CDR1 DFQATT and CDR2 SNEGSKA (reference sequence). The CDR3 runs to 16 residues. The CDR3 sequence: CSARTSGRANSYEQYF. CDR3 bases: TGCAGTGCCAGAACTAGCGGGAGGGCCAACTCCTACGAGCAGTACTTC.

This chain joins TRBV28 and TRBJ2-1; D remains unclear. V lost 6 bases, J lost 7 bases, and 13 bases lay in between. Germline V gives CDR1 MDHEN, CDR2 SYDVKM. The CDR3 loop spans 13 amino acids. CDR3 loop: CASRPYIRNEQFF. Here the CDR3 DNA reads TGTGCCAGCAGACCCTACATTAGGAATGAGCAGTTCTTC. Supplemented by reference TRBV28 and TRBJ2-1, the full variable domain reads DVKVTQSSRYLVKRTGEKVFLECVQDMDHENMFWYRQDPGLGLRLIYFSYDVKMKEKGDIPEGYSVSREKKERFSLILESASTNQTSMYLCASRPYIRNEQFFGPGTRLTVL.

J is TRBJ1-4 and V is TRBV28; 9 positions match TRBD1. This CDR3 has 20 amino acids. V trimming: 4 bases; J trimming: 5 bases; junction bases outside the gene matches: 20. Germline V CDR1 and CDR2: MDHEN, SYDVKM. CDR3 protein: CASSSREPGQGLRGNEKLFF. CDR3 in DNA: TGTGCCAGCAGTTCCCGGGAGCCGGGACAGGGACTTAGGGGGAATGAAAAACTGTTTTTT.

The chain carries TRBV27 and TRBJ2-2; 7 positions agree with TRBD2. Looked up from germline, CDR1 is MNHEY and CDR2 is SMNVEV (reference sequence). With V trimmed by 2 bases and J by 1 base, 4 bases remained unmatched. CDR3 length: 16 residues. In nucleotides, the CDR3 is TGTGCCAGCAGTTTACGCGGGAGTGAGAACACCGGGGAGCTGTTTTTT. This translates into CASSLRGSENTGELFF.

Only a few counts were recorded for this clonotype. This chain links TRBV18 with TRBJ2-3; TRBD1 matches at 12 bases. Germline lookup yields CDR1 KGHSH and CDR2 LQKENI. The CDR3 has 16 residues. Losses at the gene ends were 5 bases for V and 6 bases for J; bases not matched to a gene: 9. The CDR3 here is CASSGRDRGLRDTQYF. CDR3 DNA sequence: TGTGCCAGCTCAGGAAGGGACAGGGGGCTTCGTGATACGCAGTATTTT.

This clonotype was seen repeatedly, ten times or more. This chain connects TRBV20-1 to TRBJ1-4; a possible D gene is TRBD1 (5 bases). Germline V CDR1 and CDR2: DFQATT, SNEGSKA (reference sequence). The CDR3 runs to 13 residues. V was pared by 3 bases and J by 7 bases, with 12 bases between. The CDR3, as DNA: TGCAGTGCTAGCGGGGGGAGAGGTGAAAAACTGTTTTTT. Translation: CSASGGRGEKLFF.

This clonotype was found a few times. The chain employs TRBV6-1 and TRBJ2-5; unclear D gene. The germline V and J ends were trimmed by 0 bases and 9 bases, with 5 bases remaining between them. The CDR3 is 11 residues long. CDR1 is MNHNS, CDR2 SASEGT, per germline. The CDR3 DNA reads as TGTGCCAGCAGTGAAGCAGCGCCCCAGTACTTC. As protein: CASSEAAPQYF.

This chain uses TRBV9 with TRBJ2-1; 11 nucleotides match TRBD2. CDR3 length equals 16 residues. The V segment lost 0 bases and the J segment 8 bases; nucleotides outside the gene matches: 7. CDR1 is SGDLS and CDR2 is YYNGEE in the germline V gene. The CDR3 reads CASSVETSGSGYEQFF. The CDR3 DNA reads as TGTGCCAGCAGCGTAGAAACTAGCGGGAGTGGGTATGAGCAGTTCTTC.

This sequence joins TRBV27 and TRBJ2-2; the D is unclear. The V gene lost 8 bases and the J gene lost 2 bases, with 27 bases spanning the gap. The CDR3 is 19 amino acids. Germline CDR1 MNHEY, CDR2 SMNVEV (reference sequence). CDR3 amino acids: CASGIGSGRRMGNTGELFF. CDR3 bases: TGTGCCAGCGGGATAGGGTCCGGCAGGCGTATGGGCAACACCGGGGAGCTGTTTTTT.

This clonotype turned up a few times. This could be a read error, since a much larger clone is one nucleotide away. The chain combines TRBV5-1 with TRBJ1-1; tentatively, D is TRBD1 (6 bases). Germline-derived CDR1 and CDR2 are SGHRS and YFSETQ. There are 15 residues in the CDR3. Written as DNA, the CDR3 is TGCGCCAGCAGCGGAGGACAGTTAAGAAGCACTGAAGCTTCCTTT. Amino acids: CASSGGQLRSTEASF.

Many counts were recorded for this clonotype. DNA of the CDR3: TGTGCCAGCAGTGACCAAAGTCTGGGGAGACGTGAGCAGTTCTTC. It codes for CASSDQSLGRREQFF. The chain couples TRBV2 to TRBJ2-1; a possible D gene is TRBD2 (5 bases). The CDR3 sequence is 15 residues long. The V end was cut by 3 bases, the J end by 9 bases, with 18 bases between. The germline V gene has CDR1 SNHLY and CDR2 FYNNEI.